This entry lists 3 T cell receptor beta chains sequenced from one sample in a study of prognosis after radiotherapy for stage I lung cancer (dated by TCRdb to the early 2020s). The sequencer was an Illumina HiSeq 3000. Two rounds of multiplex PCR were used to amplify the TCR beta CDR3 region from genomic DNA. In the first round of PCR, primers specific to each TRBV and TRBJ gene were used, and the primer sequences are filed in Chinese patent CN105087789A. Using fastp trimming at Q25 and MiXCR clonotype assembly, TCRdb reanalyzed the public sequencing data and kept in-frame beta chains. Here each entry gathers all rows of one CDR3 protein and keeps the most common genes and DNA. Within this sample are about 25,000 distinct CDR3 sequences, with about 40% of them counted one time only. The ten biggest clones cover 20% to 25% of the sample. The sample consisted of PBMCs, taken before or after stereotactic body radiation therapy (not recorded which). These receptors all come from a donor at least 50 years old with non-small cell lung cancer.

V is TRBV7-2 and J is TRBJ2-2; D gene ambiguous. The V gene's germline CDR1 is SGHTA and CDR2 FQGNSA. V lost 1 base, J lost 3 bases, and 6 bases lay in between. This CDR3 comprises 14 residues. CDR3 residues: CASSLVDHTGELFF. DNA for the CDR3: TGTGCCAGCAGCTTAGTGGATCACACCGGGGAGCTGTTTTTT.

On this clonotype: At one boundary the junction diverges from the germline segment, which might be a read error. The genes are TRBV20-1 and TRBJ2-7; 8 bases agree with TRBD1. CDR1 is DFQATT and CDR2 is SNEGSKA in the germline V gene (reference sequence). This CDR3 region has 13 residues. CDR3: CRAKTGDLDEQYF. The CDR3 DNA sequence: TGCAGGGCTAAGACAGGGGATCTCGACGAGCAGTACTTC.

This clonotype has ten or more counts. The gene calls are TRBV6-5 and TRBJ2-7; D may correspond to TRBD1 or TRBD2 (5 bases each). The germline V and J ends were trimmed by 2 bases and 5 bases, with 16 bases remaining between them. Germline-derived CDR1 and CDR2 are MNHEY and SVGAGI. CDR3 size: 15 residues. CDR3 coding DNA: TGTGCCAGCAGTTACGGGGGATTAGGGGTGGACGAGCAGTACTTC. Translating gives CASSYGGLGVDEQYF.